This is a list of T cell receptor beta chains from one sample in a study of T cell repertoires in cytomegalovirus infection. The antigens these receptors bind are not known. TCRdb reprocessed the reads with MiXCR, giving one entry per CDR3 protein. Among 570,000 or so distinct CDR3 sequences listed, around 40% were seen once. The sequenced sample was cultured PBMCs, obtained from culture after CMV antigen stimulation. Receptor source: a human donor in good health (CMV status not recorded). Some clones in this sample may be carry-over from other donors' samples. The CDR3 runs from the conserved cysteine through the conserved F or W. Fields, in order: D gene, V gene, J gene, clone size, CDR3 protein, CDR3 DNA. D genes are given only for firm matches. A row's size may be missing; if present it is once, few, many or a size class.

>TRBD2|TRBV4-3|TRBJ2-1|.
CASSQVTSGRDEQFF
TGCGCCAGCAGCCAAGTGACTAGCGGGAGGGATGAGCAGTTCTTC
>.|TRBV2|TRBJ1-5|.
CASMGKRGENQPQHF
TGTGCCAGCATGGGGAAACGAGGTGAGAATCAGCCCCAGCATTTT
>.|TRBV28|TRBJ1-1|.
CAVTGFSIANTEAFF
TGTGCCGTAACAGGGTTTAGCATCGCGAACACTGAAGCTTTCTTT
>TRBD1|TRBV18|TRBJ1-6|.
CASSGTGDNSPLHF
TGTGCCAGCTCAGGGACAGGAGATAATTCACCCCTCCACTTT
>.|TRBV6-2/TRBV6-3|TRBJ1-2|.
CASSRLDGYTF
TGTGCCAGCAGCCGACTGGATGGCTACACCTTC
>TRBD2|TRBV7-9|TRBJ2-1|.
CASTPDGRNEQFF
TGTGCCAGCACCCCGGACGGGAGGAATGAGCAGTTCTTC
>TRBD2|TRBV7-3|TRBJ2-7|few
CASRLTSGAKGEQYF
TGTGCCAGCAGATTGACTAGCGGGGCGAAAGGCGAGCAGTACTTC
>TRBD2|TRBV20-1|TRBJ2-7|many
CSARAPTGLGRYEQYF
TGCAGTGCTAGAGCTCCTACGGGACTAGGAAGATACGAGCAGTACTTC
>.|TRBV6-5|TRBJ2-7|few
CASTRSIGRGRSEQYF
TGTGCCAGCACACGCAGTATTGGCAGGGGCCGCTCGGAGCAGTACTTC
>TRBD2|TRBV12-3/TRBV12-4|TRBJ2-3|.
CASRPGLAVEEKYF
TGTGCCAGCAGACCCGGACTAGCGGTGGAGGAAAAGTATTTT
>TRBD2|TRBV20-1|TRBJ2-1|.
CSASLTSAVFYNEQFF
TGCAGTGCTAGCCTCACTAGCGCAGTATTCTACAATGAGCAGTTCTTC
>.|TRBV7-2|TRBJ1-2|many
CASSFGRINYGYTF
TGTGCCAGCAGCTTTGGACGGATTAACTATGGCTACACCTTC
>.|TRBV28|TRBJ2-1|.
CASSFPDSLFF
TGTGCCAGCAGCTTTCCGGACAGTTTGTTCTTC
>.|TRBV6-5|TRBJ1-2|few
CASSYSSLWANYGYTF
TGTGCCAGCAGTTACTCGAGCCTTTGGGCTAACTATGGCTACACCTTC
>TRBD1|TRBV20-1|TRBJ2-4|few
CSVSRPGQPNIQYF
TGCAGTGTCTCTAGACCGGGACAGCCAAACATTCAGTACTTC
>TRBD2|TRBV7-6|TRBJ2-1|once
CASSIRGTSSYNEQFF
TGTGCCAGCAGCATCCGAGGGACTAGCTCCTACAATGAGCAGTTCTTC
>.|TRBV20-1|TRBJ2-1|few
CSARAGGSYNEQFF
TGCAGTGCTAGAGCGGGTGGCTCCTACAATGAGCAGTTCTTC
>.|TRBV7-2|TRBJ2-2|few
CASSLGFAGAGELFF
TGTGCCAGCAGCTTAGGGTTTGCCGGGGCCGGGGAGCTGTTTTTT
>.|TRBV2|TRBJ2-5|.
CASGAGPKETQYF
TGTGCCAGCGGTGCAGGGCCGAAAGAGACCCAGTACTTC
>.|TRBV4-1|TRBJ1-1|once
CASSKAGNTEAFF
TGCGCCAGCAGCAAGGCAGGAAACACTGAAGCTTTCTTT
>.|TRBV12-3/TRBV12-4|TRBJ1-3|many
CASRRSSDRTGNTIYF
TGTGCCAGCAGACGATCGTCTGACAGAACGGGAAACACCATATATTTT
>.|TRBV27|TRBJ1-4|.
CASSPKWGNEKLFF
TGTGCCAGCAGCCCTAAGTGGGGAAATGAAAAACTGTTTTTT
>TRBD1|TRBV6-5|TRBJ1-2|.
CASTRTGDYGYTF
TGTGCCAGCACCAGAACAGGGGACTATGGCTACACCTTC
>.|TRBV20-1|TRBJ2-1|few
CSAPKTGDQGSYNEQFF
TGCAGTGCACCCAAGACTGGGGATCAAGGCTCCTACAATGAGCAGTTCTTC
>TRBD1|TRBV20-1|TRBJ2-3|.
CSAQSPTGGTDTQYF
TGCAGTGCCCAGTCGCCGACAGGGGGCACAGATACGCAGTATTTT
>.|TRBV6-1|TRBJ2-7|.
CASSEAGVYEQYF
TGTGCCAGCAGTGAAGCTGGGGTCTACGAGCAGTACTTC
>.|TRBV7-2|TRBJ2-3|many
CASSRRLPSTDTQYF
TGTGCCAGCAGCCGACGGTTACCTAGCACAGATACGCAGTATTTT
>.|TRBV7-9|TRBJ1-1|few
CASSLADGFYAEAFF
TGTGCCAGCAGCTTAGCAGACGGCTTCTACGCTGAAGCTTTCTTT
>.|TRBV7-2|TRBJ1-1|few
CASSFRETEAFF
TGTGCCAGCAGCTTTCGGGAAACTGAAGCTTTCTTT
>.|TRBV30|TRBJ2-2|.
CAWSVVGAGELFF
TGTGCCTGGAGTGTGGTAGGGGCCGGGGAGCTGTTTTTT
>.|TRBV7-2|TRBJ2-5|.
CASSVGVGETQYF
TGTGCCAGCAGCGTGGGGGTGGGGGAGACCCAGTACTTC
>.|TRBV7-2|TRBJ2-1|few
CASSLSRAQWNEQFF
TGTGCCAGCAGCTTATCGCGGGCCCAGTGGAATGAGCAGTTCTTC
>TRBD2|TRBV7-2|TRBJ2-5|few
CASSQSGLAGVRETQYF
TGTGCCAGCAGCCAATCGGGACTAGCGGGAGTGCGGGAGACCCAGTACTTC
>.|TRBV2|TRBJ2-1|.
CASRLGEYNEQFF
TGTGCCAGCCGTCTTGGTGAATACAATGAGCAGTTCTTC
>.|TRBV11-2|TRBJ2-5|.
CASSAGSRKETQYF
TGTGCCAGCAGCGCGGGGTCCCGGAAGGAGACCCAGTACTTC
>TRBD2|TRBV6-5|TRBJ2-7|few
CASSYRAGGFYEQYF
TGTGCCAGCAGCTACCGAGCGGGGGGGTTCTACGAGCAGTACTTC
>.|TRBV28|TRBJ2-7|.
CASSSIPGLTTYEQYF
TGTGCCAGCAGTTCGATACCGGGACTTACTACCTACGAGCAGTACTTC
>.|TRBV28|TRBJ2-5|.
CASSLFGSERETQYF
TGTGCCAGCAGTTTATTCGGATCGGAGCGAGAGACCCAGTACTTC
>TRBD2|TRBV7-2|TRBJ2-1|.
CASSPWGSGGNEQFF
TGTGCCAGCAGCCCATGGGGTAGCGGGGGGAATGAGCAGTTCTTC
>TRBD1|TRBV12-3/TRBV12-4|TRBJ2-3|few
CASSPDRYTDTQYF
TGTGCCAGCAGTCCGGACAGGTACACAGATACGCAGTATTTT
>TRBD1|TRBV7-2|TRBJ1-5|.
CASSTGGDRGQPQHF
TGTGCCAGCAGCACAGGGGGGGACAGGGGTCAGCCCCAGCATTTT
>TRBD2|TRBV7-8|TRBJ2-1|few
CASSATTSGGGYEQFF
TGTGCCAGCAGCGCTACCACTAGCGGGGGAGGCTATGAGCAGTTCTTC
>.|TRBV6-2/TRBV6-3|TRBJ1-6|few
CASRDSPPSLHF
TGTGCCAGCAGAGACAGTCCTCCCTCCCTCCACTTT
>TRBD2|TRBV5-1|TRBJ2-1|once
CASSLVTGGGVNEQFF
TGCGCCAGCAGCTTGGTTACGGGCGGGGGGGTCAATGAGCAGTTCTTC
>.|TRBV19|TRBJ2-5|few
CASSLSWGEETQYF
TGTGCCAGTAGCCTATCTTGGGGGGAAGAGACCCAGTACTTC
>TRBD1|TRBV7-8|TRBJ1-3|few
CASSVTGGYGNTIYF
TGTGCCAGCAGCGTTACAGGGGGTTACGGAAACACCATATATTTT
>TRBD1|TRBV3-1|TRBJ1-2|.
CASSQRDRGYTF
TGTGCCAGCAGCCAGCGGGACAGAGGCTACACCTTC
>TRBD1|TRBV6-1|TRBJ2-7|many
CASSSGTGVYEQYF
TGTGCCAGCAGCTCCGGGACAGGGGTCTACGAGCAGTACTTC
>TRBD2|TRBV20-1|TRBJ2-1|.
CSIKRLAGSYNEQFF
TGCAGCATCAAACGGCTAGCGGGCTCCTACAATGAGCAGTTCTTC
>TRBD1|TRBV20-1|TRBJ1-2|.
CSARARGQGVFYGYTF
TGCAGTGCTAGAGCCAGGGGACAGGGGGTGTTCTATGGCTACACCTTC
>.|TRBV7-8|TRBJ2-2|.
CASSLGVNLAGELFF
TGTGCCAGCAGCTTAGGTGTTAATCTCGCCGGGGAGCTGTTTTTT
>TRBD2|TRBV7-2|TRBJ2-3|many
CASSYGLAGVDTQYF
TGTGCCAGCAGCTATGGACTAGCGGGGGTAGATACGCAGTATTTT
>.|TRBV7-4|TRBJ2-1|.
CASSHPGQEQFF
TGTGCCAGCAGCCATCCCGGGCAGGAGCAGTTCTTC
>TRBD1|TRBV6-1|TRBJ2-2|once
CASKGLTGGDTGELFF
TGTGCCAGCAAGGGGTTAACAGGGGGTGACACCGGGGAGCTGTTTTTT
>TRBD1|TRBV15|TRBJ1-3|.
CATSRDTGAGNTIYF
TGTGCCACCAGCAGAGATACAGGGGCTGGAAACACCATATATTTT
>.|TRBV11-2|TRBJ1-2|.
CASSYPQGYGYTF
TGTGCCAGCAGCTATCCGCAGGGTTATGGCTACACCTTC
>TRBD1|TRBV4-1|TRBJ2-3|.
CASSPSGGRQVTDTQYF
TGCGCCAGCAGCCCGTCAGGGGGCCGTCAGGTTACAGATACGCAGTATTTT
>.|TRBV7-9|TRBJ2-7|.
CASSLILKGVPYEQYF
TGTGCCAGCAGCTTAATTCTAAAGGGGGTACCCTACGAGCAGTACTTC
>.|TRBV6-1|TRBJ2-5|once
CASRTGGAGTQYF
TGTGCCAGCAGGACGGGGGGCGCGGGGACCCAGTACTTC